Listed here are 28 T cell receptor beta chains from one sample, sequenced in a study of T cell clonality in common variable immunodeficiency. Here immunoSEQ multiplex PCR was the method, and the copy in TCRdb shows in-frame clones only, minus some. The specimen has 42,000 or so clones, none found just once. The sequenced sample consisted of peripheral blood mononuclear cells. The receptors here all came from a person between 18 and 75 years old in good health.

This clone was seen at least ten times. The read falls 3 residues short of the CDR3 end, and the missing part is taken from the germline J gene. The chain combines TRBV5-6 with TRBJ2-3; perhaps TRBD1 as D (5 bases). Germline V lookup: CDR1 SGHDT, CDR2 YYEEEE. The CDR3 is 15 amino acids. Trimming pared 4 bases from V and 5 bases from J, leaving 17 bases between. CDR3 loop: CASSNLGQGEDTQYF. CDR3 DNA, as far as it was read: TGTGCCAGCAGCAATTTGGGGCAGGGTGAAGATACG.

This clone came up many times. With the read ending 3 residues before the CDR3 end, the germline J gene is used to fill in that end. The chain carries TRBV18 and TRBJ1-1; D gene uncertain. Germline CDR1 KGHSH, CDR2 LQKENI. CDR3 length equals 15 residues. The ends were cut back, 2 bases at V and 1 base at J, with 11 bases in the middle. The part of the CDR3 DNA that was read is TGTGCCAGCTCACCAGACGCGGTTCCGAACACTGAA. Translation: CASSPDAVPNTE. The CDR3, in full, reads CASSPDAVPNTEAFF.

This clone was seen ten or more times. The sequenced fragment ends 3 residues before the CDR3 boundary, so the rest is inferred from the germline J gene. J is TRBJ2-7 and V is TRBV6-1; D is unclear. V lost 2 bases and J 3 bases, leaving 5 bases between the germline ends. This CDR3 region has 12 residues. The germline gives CDR1 MNHNS, CDR2 SASEGT. The chain's CDR3 is CASSEYGYEQYF. CDR3 bases read: TGTGCCAGCAGTGAATACGGCTACGAG.

This clone was seen at least ten times. The CDR3 end lies 3 residues beyond the end of the read and is filled in from the germline J gene. The V and J genes are TRBV6-1 and TRBJ1-4; perhaps TRBD1 as D (6 bases). The CDR3 length is 15 residues. Looked up from germline, CDR1 is MNHNS and CDR2 is SASEGT. CDR3 DNA, as far as it was read: TGTGCCAGCAGTGTACTACAGGGAGAGGGGGGGAAA. Its translation: CASSVLQGEGGK. From start to end, the CDR3 is CASSVLQGEGGKLFF.

The sample holds many counts of this clone. The read stops 3 residues short of the end of the CDR3; the missing end is completed from the germline J gene. The chain combines TRBV30 with TRBJ1-3; 8 bases are a match to TRBD1. Trimming cost V 5 bases and J 0 bases; bases outside gene matches: 6. This CDR3 is built from 15 residues. The germline V gene has CDR1 GTSNPN and CDR2 SVGIG (reference sequence). The CDR3 sequence: CAWLGTGGSGNTIYF. The covered CDR3 bases are TGTGCCTGGCTAGGCACAGGGGGCTCTGGAAACACC.

There are many counts of this clone. The read stops 3 residues short of the end of the CDR3; the missing end is completed from the germline J gene. V usage is TRBV7-2 and J usage is TRBJ2-1, with TRBD1 identical over 10 bases. CDR1 and CDR2 from the germline V gene are SGHTA and FQGNSA. The V segment lost 3 bases and the J segment 1 base; nucleotides outside the gene matches: 0. This CDR3 comprises 15 residues. CDR3 DNA, as far as it was read: TGTGCCAGCAGCTTGGGACAGGGGTCCTACAATGAG. Translating it yields CASSLGQGSYNE. The CDR3 reads in full as CASSLGQGSYNEQFF.

This clone was detected ten times or more. Coverage ceases 3 residues before the CDR3 finishes, and the germline J gene fills in the end. This chain uses TRBV2 with TRBJ2-3, with 12 nucleotides matching TRBD2. With 5 bases clipped from V and 3 bases from J, the junction kept 3 bases outside the gene matches. Germline CDR1 reads SNHLY; CDR2 reads FYNNEI. The CDR3 extends over 15 amino acids. The sequenced part of the CDR3 DNA is TGTGCCAGCAGTCCCGGGACTAGCGGGACAGATACG. Its protein is CASSPGTSGTDT. The full CDR3 protein reads CASSPGTSGTDTQYF.

This clone was found a few times. The DNA read from the CDR3 is TGTGCCAGCAGGTCCGGGACAGACTCCTACGAG. Amino acids: CASRSGTDSYE. The entire CDR3 reads CASRSGTDSYEQYF. The chain has TRBV11-2 and TRBJ2-7; 7 bases line up with TRBD1. Read data end 3 residues before the CDR3 end; the end is taken from the germline J gene. This CDR3 is 14 amino acids long. V lost 6 bases, J lost 0 bases, and 5 bases stayed unmatched. CDR1 is SGHAT and CDR2 is FQNNGV in the germline V gene.

In this sample, this clone turned up many times. With the read ending 3 residues before the CDR3 end, the germline J gene is used to fill in that end. The chain has TRBV19 and TRBJ2-1, with 8 bases matching TRBD2. Trimming removed 7 bases from V and 3 bases from J; junction bases left unmatched: 8. Per germline, CDR1 LNHDA and CDR2 SQIVND (reference sequence). CDR3 length: 15 amino acids. The chain's CDR3 is CASNPSGSVYNEQFF. The sequenced part of the CDR3 DNA is TGTGCCAGTAACCCCAGCGGGAGCGTCTACAATGAG.

At least ten counts were recorded for this clone. The CDR3 extends 3 residues past the end of the read, so its final part is completed from the germline J gene. V usage is TRBV20-1 and J usage is TRBJ2-7, with D tentatively TRBD2 (6 bases). Trimming removed 5 bases at V and 6 bases at J, with 20 bases between. CDR3 length: 14 amino acids. Germline CDR1 is DFQATT and CDR2 is SNEGSKA (reference sequence). This chain's CDR3 is CSAARLEEGFEQYF. The sequenced part of the CDR3 DNA is TGCAGTGCTGCCCGACTAGAAGAAGGCTTCGAG.

This clone was recorded many times. The sequenced fragment ends 3 residues before the CDR3 boundary, so the rest is inferred from the germline J gene. The chain uses TRBV20-1 and TRBJ1-1; no clear D. The CDR3 totals 12 residues. V lost 5 bases and J 4 bases, leaving 11 bases between the germline ends. Germline CDR1 DFQATT, CDR2 SNEGSKA (reference sequence). The CDR3 region is CSALRSGTEAFF. The sequenced part of the CDR3 DNA is TGCAGTGCTCTCCGTTCAGGCACTGAA.

This clone came up many times. The junction shows a germline mismatch at one end, possibly a read error. The read finishes 3 residues shy of the CDR3 end, and the germline J gene is used to complete it. V and J are TRBV29-1 and TRBJ1-1, with 10 bases identical to TRBD1. The CDR3 sequence is 13 residues long. Germline values: CDR1 SQVTM, CDR2 ANQGSEA. The CDR3 is CGVEGTGDTEAFF. The sequenced CDR3 bases are TGCGGCGTTGAAGGGACAGGGGACACTGAA.

This clone was seen a handful of times. The read halts 3 residues ahead of the CDR3 end, with the missing end drawn from the germline J gene. J is TRBJ2-5 and V is TRBV2; D might be TRBD2 (6 bases). There are 14 residues in the CDR3. CDR1 and CDR2 from the germline V gene are SNHLY and FYNNEI. Deletions cut 5 bases from V and 4 bases from J, with 14 bases between. The sequenced part of the CDR3 DNA is TGTGCCAGCAGTTGGGACTTTGAATTAGAGACC. This gives the protein CASSWDFELET. The full CDR3 protein reads CASSWDFELETQYF.

Ten or more counts support this clone. One end of the junction fails to match germline, which may point to a read error. The read finishes 3 residues shy of the CDR3 end, and the germline J gene is used to complete it. The J gene is TRBJ2-5, the V gene TRBV4-2; TRBD1 aligns across 10 bases. The CDR3 runs to 15 residues. Germline V lookup: CDR1 LGHNA, CDR2 YNFKEQ. The CDR3 spells CASSRGTGVWETQYF. The CDR3 DNA, read in part, is TGCGCCAGCAGCCGGGGGACAGGGGTTTGGGAGACC.

This clone was seen many times. Read sequence stops 3 residues before the CDR3 end, and the germline J gene provides the missing end. The rearrangement links TRBV18 to TRBJ1-1, with 9 bases that match TRBD1. This CDR3 is built from 15 residues. V trimming: 6 bases; J trimming: 1 base; junction bases outside the gene matches: 6. Germline-derived CDR1 and CDR2 are KGHSH and LQKENI. The CDR3 sequence is CASSFGQGKNTEAFF. CDR3 DNA (partial): TGTGCCAGCTCGTTTGGACAGGGGAAGAACACTGAA.

This clone was counted at least ten times. The read ends 3 residues before the CDR3 terminus; that terminus is restored from the germline J gene. The chain combines TRBV5-6 with TRBJ2-7, with a possible D match to TRBD2 (6 bases). Germline V gene lookup returns CDR1 SGHDT and CDR2 YYEEEE. This CDR3 spans 15 amino acids. V lost 6 bases and J lost 4, with 20 bases in between. The CDR3: CASTPEPSEAYEQYF. The sequenced CDR3 bases are TGTGCCAGCACCCCCGAGCCTAGCGAGGCTTACGAG.

This clone was observed at least ten times. From the germline J gene comes the end of the CDR3, since the read stops 3 residues before it. V is TRBV30 and J is TRBJ2-3; possibly TRBD1 for D (6 bases). Germline loops: CDR1 GTSNPN, CDR2 SVGIG (reference sequence). The CDR3 sequence is 14 residues long. Between the trimmed V and J ends, which lost 4 bases and 2 bases, there was a span of 13 bases. The CDR3 here is CAWTVGGVTDTQYF. CDR3 DNA, as far as it was read: TGTGCCTGGACGGTAGGGGGAGTCACAGATACG.

This clone came up many times. The observed sequence ends 3 residues before the CDR3 terminus, with the missing tail filled in from the germline J gene. This sequence joins TRBV4-2 and TRBJ2-3; 10 bases match TRBD2. V was pared by 0 bases and J by 0 bases, with 12 bases of the junction left unmatched. Germline CDR1 LGHNA, CDR2 YNFKEQ. CDR3 size: 20 residues. The covered CDR3 bases are TGTGCCAGCAGCCAAGAGGGAGTAGCGGGGGGATTTACTAGCACAGATACG. Amino acid sequence: CASSQEGVAGGFTSTDT. The complete CDR3 reads CASSQEGVAGGFTSTDTQYF.

In this sample, this clone turned up many times. The CDR3 goes on 3 residues after the read ends, and that part is filled in from the germline J gene. This rearrangement joins TRBV6-2 or TRBV6-3 to TRBJ2-3; 8 bases are shared with TRBD2. Germline lookup yields CDR1 MNHEY and CDR2 SVGEGT. There are 15 residues in the CDR3. Trimming at V came to 8 bases and at J to 2 bases, leaving 9 bases not matched to a gene. The sequenced CDR3 bases are TGTGCCAGCGGCCGCAGCGGGGGCCTCACAGATACG. It encodes CASGRSGGLTDT. The whole CDR3 protein reads CASGRSGGLTDTQYF.

By proportion, this clone is medium-sized. The read ends 3 residues before the CDR3 terminus; that terminus is restored from the germline J gene. The chain has TRBV4-2 and TRBJ2-6; 10 bases line up with TRBD2. V lost 4 bases, J lost 0 bases, and 12 bases stayed unmatched. The CDR3 has 20 amino acids. The germline gives CDR1 LGHNA, CDR2 YNFKEQ. The CDR3 loop reads CASSPGSGRDPVSGANVLTF. CDR3 DNA (partial): TGTGCCAGCAGCCCCGGGAGCGGGAGGGATCCCGTCTCTGGGGCCAACGTC.

In this sample, this clone turned up many times. The DNA ends 3 residues before the CDR3 does, and the rest of the CDR3 is filled in from the germline J gene. The chain combines TRBV10-3 with TRBJ2-5, with 7 positions matching TRBD2. With 5 bases clipped from V and 5 bases from J, the junction kept 5 bases outside the gene matches. CDR1 and CDR2 (germline): ENHRY, SYGVKD. The CDR3 loop spans 13 amino acids. The chain's CDR3 is CAISSGEGETQYF. CDR3 DNA (partial): TGTGCCATCAGTAGCGGGGAAGGGGAGACC.

This clone was counted at least ten times. The CDR3 end lies 3 residues beyond the end of the read and is filled in from the germline J gene. The chain couples TRBV6-2 or TRBV6-3 to TRBJ2-2, with D possibly TRBD1 on 6 matching bases. Trimming removed 5 bases at V and 2 bases at J, with 18 bases between. Germline V lookup: CDR1 MNHEY, CDR2 SVGEGT. The CDR3 extends over 17 amino acids. The CDR3 sequence is CASSPHRDGFNTGELFF. CDR3 bases read: TGTGCCAGCAGTCCACACAGGGACGGCTTTAACACCGGGGAG.

This clone was recorded many times. The sequence runs out 3 residues before the end of the CDR3; the remainder is reconstructed from the germline J gene. This chain connects TRBV2 to TRBJ2-1; 9 nucleotides match TRBD1. Germline values: CDR1 SNHLY, CDR2 FYNNEI. J lost 5 bases, V lost 7 bases, and 9 bases had no gene match. The CDR3 is 15 amino acids. CDR3 in amino acids: CASILTGGGNNEQFF. The part of the CDR3 DNA that was read is TGTGCCAGCATCCTGACAGGGGGGGGAAACAATGAG.

The table lists this clone with a few counts. The read falls 3 residues short of the CDR3 end, and the missing part is taken from the germline J gene. The chain is built from TRBV19 and TRBJ1-2, with TRBD1 as a possible D gene (5 bases). The CDR3 runs 14 residues. CDR1 and CDR2 from the germline V gene are LNHDA and SQIVND (reference sequence). The CDR3 spells CASSGGRTSNDYTF. The sequenced part of the CDR3 DNA is TGTGCCAGTAGTGGGGGGAGGACTTCCAACGAC.

This clone showed up many times. From the germline J gene comes the end of the CDR3, since the read stops 3 residues before it. The J gene is TRBJ1-1, the V gene TRBV2, with 12 positions matching TRBD1. V dropped 6 bases and J dropped 6; count of bases not matched to a gene: 11. Germline assignment: CDR1 SNHLY and CDR2 FYNNEI. The CDR3 totals 16 residues. CDR3 bases read: TGTGCCAGCAGAGGGGGGACAGGGGGCCCTATGGCTGAA. Its protein is CASRGGTGGPMAE. The full CDR3 sequence reads CASRGGTGGPMAEAFF.

This clone has ten or more counts. The read halts 3 residues ahead of the CDR3 end, with the missing end drawn from the germline J gene. The chain is built from TRBV20-1 and TRBJ2-3; 8 bases are a match to TRBD2. The CDR3 covers 13 residues. From germline, CDR1 is DFQATT and CDR2 SNEGSKA (reference sequence). CDR3 sequence reads: CTPSGQPTDTQYF. CDR3 bases read: TGCACGCCTAGCGGGCAGCCCACAGATACG.

This clone was recorded many times. The CDR3 goes on 3 residues after the read ends, and that part is filled in from the germline J gene. This chain uses TRBV7-3 with TRBJ2-6; 12 positions match TRBD2. Germline values: CDR1 SGHTA, CDR2 FQGTGA. This CDR3 has 18 residues. Trimming at V came to 1 base and at J to 2 bases, leaving 3 bases not matched to a gene. The covered CDR3 bases are TGTGCCAGCAGCTTAAAACTAGCGGGAGGCCCTGGGGCCAACGTC. It translates to CASSLKLAGGPGANV. The whole CDR3 reads CASSLKLAGGPGANVLTF.

CDR3 DNA (partial): TGTGCCAGCCAGACAGGGACCAATTCACCC. Protein product: CASQTGTNSP. The entire CDR3 reads CASQTGTNSPLHF. The chain uses TRBV2 and TRBJ1-6; TRBD1 agrees at 7 bases. The read stops 3 residues short of the end of the CDR3; the missing end is completed from the germline J gene. Germline assignment: CDR1 SNHLY and CDR2 FYNNEI. V was clipped by 8 bases and J by 7 bases; unmatched bases: 5. This CDR3 comprises 13 residues.